This passage covers 11 T cell receptor beta chains from one sample sequenced in a study of blood T cell repertoires in COVID-19 (dated by TCRdb to the early 2020s). The library was prepared using the immunoSEQ multiplex PCR assay. This immuneACCESS table, as held by TCRdb, lists in-frame sequences with V and J called but not all clones. Of the missing ones, under half trace to an unresolved V gene in checked studies; the others have no known cause. The sample records approximately 33,000 clones, around 90% of which are singletons. 7.9% of the sample is in the top ten clones. Sequencing input: peripheral blood. The receptor set was obtained from a man aged 60 to 69 with COVID-19, enrolled during active disease.

CDR3 region: CATSNEYTSSGNTIYF. In nucleotides, the CDR3 is TGTGCCACCAGCAATGAATATACGAGCTCTGGAAACACCATATATTTT. The chain uses TRBV15 and TRBJ1-3; D gene ambiguous. Trimming cost V 4 bases and J 0 bases, with 13 bases left between them. This CDR3 spans 16 amino acids. Germline V CDR1 and CDR2: LNHNV, YYDKDF (reference sequence). Looking up the rest from reference TRBV15 and TRBJ1-3 gives the full variable domain: DAMVIQNPRYQVTQFGKPVTLSCSQTLNHNVMYWYQQKSSQAPKLLFHYYDKDFNNEADTPDNFQSRRPNTSFCFLDIRSPGLGDTAMYLCATSNEYTSSGNTIYFGEGSWLTVV.

The sample holds one count of this clone. The gene calls are TRBV9 and TRBJ2-1; the match to TRBD1 covers 10 bases. Germline V gives CDR1 SGDLS, CDR2 YYNGEE. This CDR3 comprises 18 residues. With V trimmed by 0 bases and J by 8 bases, 14 bases remained unmatched. The CDR3 region has the DNA TGTGCCAGCAGCGTAGCAATCGACAGGGGGCTTAGGATGGATGAGCAGTTCTTC. The encoded protein is CASSVAIDRGLRMDEQFF.

CDR3 sequence: CASSESISGSNEQFF. The CDR3 DNA sequence: TGCGCCAGCAGTGAGTCGATTAGCGGGAGCAATGAGCAGTTCTTC. V usage is TRBV10-1 and J usage is TRBJ2-1; 9 nucleotides agree with TRBD2. Germline V lookup: CDR1 WNHNN, CDR2 SYGVQD (reference sequence). The V segment lost 0 bases and the J segment 6 bases; nucleotides outside the gene matches: 3. The CDR3 loop spans 15 amino acids.

This chain uses TRBV5-6 with TRBJ2-7; D may be TRBD2 (7 bases). CDR1 and CDR2 (germline): SGHDT, YYEEEE. CDR3 length: 13 residues. V lost 4 bases and J 3 bases, leaving 11 bases between the germline ends. CDR3 in DNA: TGTGCCAGCAGCCCGGGGGGCCTCTACGAGCAGTACTTC. Protein product: CASSPGGLYEQYF.

This chain links TRBV29-1 with TRBJ2-7, with 9 bases identical to TRBD1. The J segment lost 5 bases and the V segment lost 2 bases, leaving 7 bases of the junction unmatched. Germline V gene sequence: CDR1 SQVTM, CDR2 ANQGSEA. There are 14 residues in the CDR3. CDR3 nucleotides: TGCAGCGTTGAACTGCAGGACAGGGGTAACGAGCAGTACTTC. Amino acid sequence: CSVELQDRGNEQYF.

This chain connects TRBV19 to TRBJ1-5; weak D call: TRBD1 (5 bases). The germline V gene has CDR1 LNHDA and CDR2 SQIVND (reference sequence). The CDR3 runs 14 residues. Trimming removed 5 bases from V and 3 bases from J, with 11 bases in between. The DNA of the CDR3 is TGTGCCAGTAGTGCTCAGGGACTCAATCAGCCCCAGCATTTT. Protein: CASSAQGLNQPQHF.

The chain joins TRBV7-8 to TRBJ1-5, with TRBD1 matching over 8 bases. The CDR3 sequence is 15 residues long. The J segment lost 6 bases and the V segment lost 5 bases, leaving 9 bases of the junction unmatched. Germline V gene sequence: CDR1 SGHVS, CDR2 FQNEAQ. The CDR3, as DNA: TGTGCCAGCAGCCCAGGGACAGGTGACGGTCAGCCCCAGCATTTT. This codes for CASSPGTGDGQPQHF.

The rearrangement joins TRBV20-1 to TRBJ2-3; 8 nucleotides align to TRBD2. The CDR3 length is 11 residues. Germline V gives CDR1 DFQATT, CDR2 SNEGSKA (reference sequence). V shed 5 bases, J shed 11 bases, and the junction held 6 bases outside the gene matches. This CDR3 reads CSAVTSGEQYF. CDR3 DNA: TGCAGTGCTGTTACTAGCGGAGAGCAGTATTTT.

The CDR3 bases are TGTGCCAGTAGTGCGACAGGGGGAATGACCGGGGAGCTGTTTTTT. Translated, it gives CASSATGGMTGELFF. This chain connects TRBV19 to TRBJ2-2, with TRBD1 identical over 9 bases. The germline gives CDR1 LNHDA, CDR2 SQIVND (reference sequence). This CDR3 region has 15 residues. The trim removed 5 bases at V and 5 bases at J, leaving 6 bases unmatched.

V usage is TRBV27 and J usage is TRBJ1-2; no clear D gene. The germline V gene has CDR1 MNHEY and CDR2 SMNVEV (reference sequence). The length of the CDR3 is 13 residues. V was shortened by 3 bases and J by 7 bases, with 12 bases between the two germline ends. The CDR3: CASSLRDSRGYTF. DNA for the CDR3: TGTGCCAGCAGTTTGAGGGATTCGCGTGGCTACACCTTC.

V usage is TRBV19 and J usage is TRBJ1-1; a possible D gene is TRBD1 (6 bases). CDR1 and CDR2 (germline): LNHDA, SQIVND (reference sequence). This CDR3 is built from 14 residues. Deletions cut 5 bases from V and 1 base from J, with 11 bases between. CDR3 nucleotide sequence: TGTGCCAGTAGTCCACAGGGCACGAACACTGAAGCTTTCTTT. It specifies CASSPQGTNTEAFF.